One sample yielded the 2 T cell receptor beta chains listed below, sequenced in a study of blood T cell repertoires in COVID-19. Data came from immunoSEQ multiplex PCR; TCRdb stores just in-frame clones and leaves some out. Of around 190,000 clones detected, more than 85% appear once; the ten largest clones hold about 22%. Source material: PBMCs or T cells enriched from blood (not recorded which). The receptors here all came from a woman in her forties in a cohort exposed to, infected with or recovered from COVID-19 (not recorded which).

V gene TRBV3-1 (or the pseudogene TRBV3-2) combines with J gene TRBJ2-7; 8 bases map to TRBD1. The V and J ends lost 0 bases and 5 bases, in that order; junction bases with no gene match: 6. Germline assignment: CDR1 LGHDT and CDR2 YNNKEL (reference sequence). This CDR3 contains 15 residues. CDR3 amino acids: CASSQEKTGEDEQYF. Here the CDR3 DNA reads TGTGCCAGCAGCCAAGAAAAGACAGGGGAGGACGAGCAGTACTTC.

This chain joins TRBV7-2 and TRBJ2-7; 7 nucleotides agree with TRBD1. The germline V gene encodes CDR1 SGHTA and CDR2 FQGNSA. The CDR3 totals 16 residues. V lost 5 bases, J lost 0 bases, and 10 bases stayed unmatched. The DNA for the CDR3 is TGTGCCAGCAGCAGATGGGACAGCCTAAGCTCCTACGAGCAGTACTTC. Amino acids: CASSRWDSLSSYEQYF. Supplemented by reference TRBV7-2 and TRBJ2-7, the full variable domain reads GAGVSQSPSNKVTEKGKDVELRCDPISGHTALYWYRQSLGQGLEFLIYFQGNSAPDKSGLPSDRFSAERTGGSVSTLTIQRTQQEDSAVYLCASSRWDSLSSYEQYFGPGTRLTVT.